The clone carrying this T cell receptor beta chain was detected many times. The target antigen is unknown. J gave up 1 base and V 5 bases, and 8 bases lay outside the gene matches. From germline, CDR1 is SEHNR and CDR2 FQNEAQ (reference sequence). This CDR3 is built from 16 residues. This sample was included in a study of CD8 T cells in ankylosing spondylitis. Molecular-barcoded quantitative 5'-RACE produced these TCR beta libraries. A single record per CDR3 protein comes from TCRdb applying MiXCR to the 5' RACE reads. The top ten hold 9% to 15% of the sample, which has under 130,000 distinct CDR3 sequences, approximately 25% seen once. Study outcomes and limitations: Matched synovial fluid from ankylosing spondylitis patients was reported to be enriched for disease-linked clones. The authors found the disease-linked clones to be CD8+ and relatively rare in peripheral blood.

The rearrangement links TRBV7-9 to TRBJ2-5, with TRBD2 identical over 9 bases. The TCR originated in a male donor with ankylosing spondylitis. Material: synovial fluid, either unsorted or a sorted T cell fraction (not recorded which). This CDR3 reads CASSRLLAGAQETQYF. In DNA form, the CDR3 reads TGTGCCAGCAGCCGCTTACTAGCGGGCGCCCAAGAGACCCAGTACTTC.